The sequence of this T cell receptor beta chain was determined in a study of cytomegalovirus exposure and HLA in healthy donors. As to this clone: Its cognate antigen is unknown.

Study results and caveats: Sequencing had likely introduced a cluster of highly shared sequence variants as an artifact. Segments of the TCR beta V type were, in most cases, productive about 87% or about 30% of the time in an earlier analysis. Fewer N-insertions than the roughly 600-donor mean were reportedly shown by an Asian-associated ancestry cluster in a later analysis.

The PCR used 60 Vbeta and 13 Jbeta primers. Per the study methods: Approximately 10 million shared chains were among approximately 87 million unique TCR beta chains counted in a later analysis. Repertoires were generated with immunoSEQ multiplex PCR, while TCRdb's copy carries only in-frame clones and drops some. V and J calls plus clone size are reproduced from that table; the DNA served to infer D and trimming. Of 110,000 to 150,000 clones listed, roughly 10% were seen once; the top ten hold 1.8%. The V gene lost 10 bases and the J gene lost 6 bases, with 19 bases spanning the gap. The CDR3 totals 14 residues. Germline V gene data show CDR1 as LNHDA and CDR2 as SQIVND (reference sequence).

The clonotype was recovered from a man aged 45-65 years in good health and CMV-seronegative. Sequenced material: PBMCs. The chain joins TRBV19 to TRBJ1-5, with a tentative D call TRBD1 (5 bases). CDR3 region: CATTPQGHPQPQHF. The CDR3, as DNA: TGTGCCACCACCCCCCAGGGCCATCCTCAGCCCCAGCATTTT.